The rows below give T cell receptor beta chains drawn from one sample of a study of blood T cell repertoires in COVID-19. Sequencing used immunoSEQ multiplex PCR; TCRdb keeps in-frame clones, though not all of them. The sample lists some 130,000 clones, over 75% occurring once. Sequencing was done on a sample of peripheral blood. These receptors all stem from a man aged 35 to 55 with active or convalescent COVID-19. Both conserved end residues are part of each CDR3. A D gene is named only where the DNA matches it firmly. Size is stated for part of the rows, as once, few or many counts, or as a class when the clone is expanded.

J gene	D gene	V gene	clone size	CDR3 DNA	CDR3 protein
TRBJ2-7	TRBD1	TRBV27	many	TGTGCCAGCAGTTCCACAGGGGGACCCTACGAGCAGTACTTC	CASSSTGGPYEQYF
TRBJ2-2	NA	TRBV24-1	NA	TGTGCCACCAGTGCTACTACGGTTGGAACCGGGGAGCTGTTTTTT	CATSATTVGTGELFF
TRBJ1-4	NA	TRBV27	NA	TGTGCCAGCAGTCCTCCCGGATCACTACGTGAAAAACTGTTTTTT	CASSPPGSLREKLFF
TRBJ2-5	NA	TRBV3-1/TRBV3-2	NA	TGTGCCAGCAGCCCGAGTACCGGGACTTTGGGAGAGACCCAGTACTTC	CASSPSTGTLGETQYF
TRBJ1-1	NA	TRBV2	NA	TGTGCCAGCAAAGGACAATTCAACACTGAAGCTTTCTTT	CASKGQFNTEAFF
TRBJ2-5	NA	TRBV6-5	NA	TGTGCCAGCAGTTACTCGGGGGGGGCTGGGGAGACCCAGTACTTC	CASSYSGGAGETQYF
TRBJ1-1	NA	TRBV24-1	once	TGTGCCACCAGGGCGGAATCTAACACTGAAGCTTTCTTT	CATRAESNTEAFF
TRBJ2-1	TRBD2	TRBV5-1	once	TGCGCCAGCAGCTTGGGACTAGCGGGGGGAGATGAGCAGTTCTTC	CASSLGLAGGDEQFF
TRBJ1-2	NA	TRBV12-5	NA	TGTGCTAGTGCCCTTGGACTGAACTATGGCTACACCTTC	CASALGLNYGYTF
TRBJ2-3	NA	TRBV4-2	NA	TGTGCCAGCAGCCCGCGGGGCGGGATGGCTAGCACAGATACGCAGTATTTT	CASSPRGGMASTDTQYF
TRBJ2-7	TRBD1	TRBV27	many	TGTGCCAGCAGACTAGGGGGAACAGGGGGCCACGAGCAGTACTTC	CASRLGGTGGHEQYF
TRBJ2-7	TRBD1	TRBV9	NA	TGTGCCAGCAGCACGGGACAGGGGAACGAGCAGTACTTC	CASSTGQGNEQYF
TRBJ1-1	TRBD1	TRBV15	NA	TGTGCCACCAGCAGGAGGGGGACAGGGGGCGCGGGGACTGAAGCTTTCTTT	CATSRRGTGGAGTEAFF
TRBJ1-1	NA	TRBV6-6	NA	TGTGCCAGCAGTTACTCGGGCGCGACTGAAGCTTTCTTT	CASSYSGATEAFF
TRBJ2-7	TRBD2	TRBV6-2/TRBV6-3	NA	TGTGCCAGCAGTTTCCTTAGCGGGGGACTCTCCTACGAGCAGTACTTC	CASSFLSGGLSYEQYF
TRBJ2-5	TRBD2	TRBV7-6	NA	TGTGCCAGCAGCTTAGCACTAGCGGCGTCAGAGACCCAGTACTTC	CASSLALAASETQYF
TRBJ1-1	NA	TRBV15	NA	TGTGCCACCAGCCGAGACAGTTCGACTGAAGCTTTCTTT	CATSRDSSTEAFF
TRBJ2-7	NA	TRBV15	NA	TGTGCCACCAGCAGAGACGGAGGCTCCTACGAGCAGTACTTC	CATSRDGGSYEQYF
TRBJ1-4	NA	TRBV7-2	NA	TGTGCCAGCAGCCGCGGACAGAATGAAAAACTGTTTTTT	CASSRGQNEKLFF
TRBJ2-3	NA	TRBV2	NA	TGTGCCAGCAGAAAACGGACTAGCACAGATACGCAGTATTTT	CASRKRTSTDTQYF
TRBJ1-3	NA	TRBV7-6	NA	TGTGCCAGCAGCTTAGAGGACAGTCTTTGGGACACCATATATTTT	CASSLEDSLWDTIYF
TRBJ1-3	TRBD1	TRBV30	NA	TGTGCCTGGACTTCAGGGGGTTACGCCATATATTTT	CAWTSGGYAIYF
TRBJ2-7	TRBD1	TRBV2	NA	TGTGCCAGCAGGCCCCGGGACAGGGGGAACGAGCAGTACTTC	CASRPRDRGNEQYF
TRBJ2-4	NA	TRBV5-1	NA	TGCGCCAGCAGCTTCCAGACAGACTTAAAGAACATTCAGTACTTC	CASSFQTDLKNIQYF